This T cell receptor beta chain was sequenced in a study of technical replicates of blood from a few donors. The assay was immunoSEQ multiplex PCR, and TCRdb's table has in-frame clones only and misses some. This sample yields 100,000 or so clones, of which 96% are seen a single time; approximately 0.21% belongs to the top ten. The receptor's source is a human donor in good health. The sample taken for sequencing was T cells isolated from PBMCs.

Written as DNA, the CDR3 is TGTGCCATCAGTGGGACTAGCGGGGATTCCTACAATGAGCAGTTCTTC. The encoded protein is CAISGTSGDSYNEQFF. The gene calls are TRBV10-3 and TRBJ2-1; 12 positions match TRBD2. J gave up 1 base and V 4 bases, and 2 bases lay outside the gene matches. From germline, CDR1 is ENHRY and CDR2 SYGVKD. CDR3 length: 16 residues.